This T cell receptor beta chain originates from a study of technical replicates of blood from a few donors. The protocol was immunoSEQ multiplex PCR, while the TCRdb copy is restricted to in-frame clones and leaves out a portion. This table holds tens of thousands of clones, less than 95% found once. Source material: T cells isolated from PBMCs. The source is a human donor in good health.

CDR3 DNA sequence: TGTGCCAGCAGTCCCAGCGCGACAGGGGGCAATGAGCAGTTCTTC. Protein product: CASSPSATGGNEQFF. The V gene is TRBV6-5, the J gene TRBJ2-1; 9 bases fit TRBD1. The V gene's germline CDR1 is MNHEY and CDR2 SVGAGI. The CDR3 consists of 15 residues. The junction had 8 bases not matched to a gene; V was cut back by 5 bases and J by 6 bases.